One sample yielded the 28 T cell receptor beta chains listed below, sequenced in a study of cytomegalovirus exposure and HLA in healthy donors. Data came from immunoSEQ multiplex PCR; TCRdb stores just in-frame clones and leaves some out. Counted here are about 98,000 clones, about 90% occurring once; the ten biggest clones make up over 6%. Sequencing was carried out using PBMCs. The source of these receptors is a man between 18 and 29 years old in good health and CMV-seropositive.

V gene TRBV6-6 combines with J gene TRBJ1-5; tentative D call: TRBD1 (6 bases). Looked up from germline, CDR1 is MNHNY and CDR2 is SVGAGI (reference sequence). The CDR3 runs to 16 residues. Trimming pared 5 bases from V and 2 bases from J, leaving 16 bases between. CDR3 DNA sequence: TGTGCCAGCAGTCACAATCAGGGGTTGGGCAATCAGCCCCAGCATTTT. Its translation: CASSHNQGLGNQPQHF.

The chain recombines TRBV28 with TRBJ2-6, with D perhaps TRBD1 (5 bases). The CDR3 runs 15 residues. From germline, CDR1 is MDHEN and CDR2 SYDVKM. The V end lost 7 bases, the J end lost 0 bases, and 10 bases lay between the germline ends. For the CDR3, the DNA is TGTGCCAGCATGGTGGGGCCCTCTGGGGCCAACGTCCTGACTTTC. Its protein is CASMVGPSGANVLTF.

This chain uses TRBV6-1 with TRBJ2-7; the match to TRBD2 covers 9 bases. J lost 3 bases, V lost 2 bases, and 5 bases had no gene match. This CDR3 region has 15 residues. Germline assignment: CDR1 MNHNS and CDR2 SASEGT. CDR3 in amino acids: CASSELAGHYYEQYF. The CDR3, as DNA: TGTGCCAGCAGTGAACTAGCGGGGCATTACTACGAGCAGTACTTC.

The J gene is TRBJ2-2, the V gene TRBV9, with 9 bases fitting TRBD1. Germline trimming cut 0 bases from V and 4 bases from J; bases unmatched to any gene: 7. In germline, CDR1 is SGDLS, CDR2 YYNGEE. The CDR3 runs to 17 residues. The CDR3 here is CASSVDWTGVFTGELFF. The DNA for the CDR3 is TGTGCCAGCAGCGTAGACTGGACAGGGGTCTTCACCGGGGAGCTGTTTTTT.

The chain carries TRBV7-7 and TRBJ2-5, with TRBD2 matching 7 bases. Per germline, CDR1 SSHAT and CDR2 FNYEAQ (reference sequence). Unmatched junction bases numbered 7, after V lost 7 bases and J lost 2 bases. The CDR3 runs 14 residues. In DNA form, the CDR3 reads TGTGCCAGCACCGTGGGCGGGGGTCAAGAGACCCAGTACTTC. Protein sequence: CASTVGGGQETQYF.

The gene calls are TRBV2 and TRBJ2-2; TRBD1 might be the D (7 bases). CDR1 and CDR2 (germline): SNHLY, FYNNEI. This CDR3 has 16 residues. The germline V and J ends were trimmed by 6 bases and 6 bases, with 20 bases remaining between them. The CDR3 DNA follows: TGTGCCAGCAGGGAGGGGGCTTTTAGGGGGGCCGGGGAGCTGTTTTTT. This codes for CASREGAFRGAGELFF.

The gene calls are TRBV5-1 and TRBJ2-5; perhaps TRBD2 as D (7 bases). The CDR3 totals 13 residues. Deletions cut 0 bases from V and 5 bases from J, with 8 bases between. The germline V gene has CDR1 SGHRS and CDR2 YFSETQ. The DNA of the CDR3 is TGCGCCAGCAGCTTGGGCGGGGGCGAGACCCAGTACTTC. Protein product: CASSLGGGETQYF.

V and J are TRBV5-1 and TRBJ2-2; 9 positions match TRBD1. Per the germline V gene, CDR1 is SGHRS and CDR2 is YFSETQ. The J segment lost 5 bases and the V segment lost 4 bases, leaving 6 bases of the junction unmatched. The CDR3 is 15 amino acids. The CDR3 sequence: CASSTDRGETGELFF. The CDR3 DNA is TGCGCCAGCAGCACGGACAGGGGTGAAACCGGGGAGCTGTTTTTT.

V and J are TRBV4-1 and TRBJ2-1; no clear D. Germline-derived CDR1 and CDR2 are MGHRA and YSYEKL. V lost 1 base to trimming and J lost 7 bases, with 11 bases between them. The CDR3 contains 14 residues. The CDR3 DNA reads TGCGCCAGCAGCCAAGGTCGCGACTGGAATGAGCAGTTCTTC. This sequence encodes CASSQGRDWNEQFF.

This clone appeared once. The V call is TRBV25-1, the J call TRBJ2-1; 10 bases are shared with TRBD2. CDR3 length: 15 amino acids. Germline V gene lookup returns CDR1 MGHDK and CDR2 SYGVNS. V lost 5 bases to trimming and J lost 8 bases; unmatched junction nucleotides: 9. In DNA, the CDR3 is TGTGCCAGCAGTATAGGACTAGCGGAGGCTTATGAGCAGTTCTTC. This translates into CASSIGLAEAYEQFF.

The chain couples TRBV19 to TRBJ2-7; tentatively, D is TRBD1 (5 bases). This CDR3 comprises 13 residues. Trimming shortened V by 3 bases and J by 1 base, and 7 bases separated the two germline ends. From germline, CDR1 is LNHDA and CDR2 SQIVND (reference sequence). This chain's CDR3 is CASSIQGSYEQYF. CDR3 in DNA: TGTGCCAGTAGTATTCAGGGTTCCTACGAGCAGTACTTC. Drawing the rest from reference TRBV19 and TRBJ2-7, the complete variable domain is DGGITQSPKYLFRKEGQNVTLSCEQNLNHDAMYWYRQDPGQGLRLIYYSQIVNDFQKGDIAEGYSVSREKKESFPLTVTSAQKNPTAFYLCASSIQGSYEQYFGPGTRLTVT.

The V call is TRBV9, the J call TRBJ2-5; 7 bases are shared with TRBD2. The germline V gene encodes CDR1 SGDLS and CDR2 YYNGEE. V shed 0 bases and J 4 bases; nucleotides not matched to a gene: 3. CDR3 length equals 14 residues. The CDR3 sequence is CASSVGLALETQYF. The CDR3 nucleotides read TGTGCCAGCAGCGTAGGACTAGCATTAGAGACCCAGTACTTC. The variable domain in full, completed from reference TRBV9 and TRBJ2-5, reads DSGVTQTPKHLITATGQRVTLRCSPRSGDLSVYWYQQSLDQGLQFLIQYYNGEERAKGNILERFSAQQFPDLHSELNLSSLELGDSALYFCASSVGLALETQYFGPGTRLLVL.

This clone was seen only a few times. The CDR3 region is CASSLTMGLGRSYEQYF. The CDR3 DNA reads as TGCGCCAGCAGCCTAACAATGGGACTAGGAAGATCCTACGAGCAGTACTTC. The chain uses TRBV5-1 and TRBJ2-7, with TRBD2 matching 8 bases. The CDR3 is 17 residues long. The V segment lost 4 bases and the J segment 1 base; nucleotides outside the gene matches: 13. Looked up from germline, CDR1 is SGHRS and CDR2 is YFSETQ.

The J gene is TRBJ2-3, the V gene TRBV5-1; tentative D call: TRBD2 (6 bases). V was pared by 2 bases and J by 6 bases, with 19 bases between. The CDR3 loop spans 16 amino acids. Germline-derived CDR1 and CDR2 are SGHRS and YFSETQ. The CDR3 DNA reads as TGCGCCAGCAGCTTAGTACTAGCAGGTTTTTCCGATACGCAGTATTTT. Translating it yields CASSLVLAGFSDTQYF.

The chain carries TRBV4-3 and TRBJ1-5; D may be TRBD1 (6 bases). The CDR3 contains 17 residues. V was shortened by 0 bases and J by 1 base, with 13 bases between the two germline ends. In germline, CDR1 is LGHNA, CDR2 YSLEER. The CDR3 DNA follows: TGCGCCAGCAGCCAAGATTTGGCAGGGGCAAGCAATCAGCCCCAGCATTTT. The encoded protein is CASSQDLAGASNQPQHF.

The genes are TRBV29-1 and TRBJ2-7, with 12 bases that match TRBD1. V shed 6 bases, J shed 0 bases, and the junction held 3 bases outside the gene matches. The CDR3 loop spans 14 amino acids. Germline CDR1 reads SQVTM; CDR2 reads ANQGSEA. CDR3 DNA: TGCAGCGTGAGGGACAGGGGGCACTCCTACGAGCAGTACTTC. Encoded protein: CSVRDRGHSYEQYF.

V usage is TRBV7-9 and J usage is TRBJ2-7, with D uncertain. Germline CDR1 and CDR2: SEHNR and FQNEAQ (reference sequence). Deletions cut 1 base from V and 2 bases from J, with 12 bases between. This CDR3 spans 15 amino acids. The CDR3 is CASSLVTRPTYEQYF. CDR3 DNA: TGTGCCAGCAGCTTAGTGACAAGACCGACCTACGAGCAGTACTTC. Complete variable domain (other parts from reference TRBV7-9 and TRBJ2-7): DTGVSQNPRHKITKRGQNVTFRCDPISEHNRLYWYRQTLGQGPEFLTYFQNEAQLEKSRLLSDRFSAERPKGSFSTLEIQRTEQGDSAMYLCASSLVTRPTYEQYFGPGTRLTVT.

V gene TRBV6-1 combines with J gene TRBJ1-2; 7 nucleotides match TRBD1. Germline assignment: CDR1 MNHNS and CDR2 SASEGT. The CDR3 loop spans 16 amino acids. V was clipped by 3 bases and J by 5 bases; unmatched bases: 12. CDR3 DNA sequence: TGTGCCAGCAGTGAGGGTGTAGATCCAGGGGGGTATGGCTACACCTTC. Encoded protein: CASSEGVDPGGYGYTF.

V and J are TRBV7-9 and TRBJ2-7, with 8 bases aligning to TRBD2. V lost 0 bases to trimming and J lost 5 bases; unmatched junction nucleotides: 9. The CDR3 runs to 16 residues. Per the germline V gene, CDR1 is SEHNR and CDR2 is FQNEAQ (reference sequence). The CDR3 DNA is TGTGCCAGCAGCTTAGCCCGGGGGGGGGTATTCAACGAGCAGTACTTC. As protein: CASSLARGGVFNEQYF.

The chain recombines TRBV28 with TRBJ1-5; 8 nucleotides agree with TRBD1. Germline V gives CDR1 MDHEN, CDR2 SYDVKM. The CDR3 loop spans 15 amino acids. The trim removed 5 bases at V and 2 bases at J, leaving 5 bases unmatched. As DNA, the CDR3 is TGTGCCAGCAGTACATTGACAGGGGGCAATCAGCCCCAGCATTTT. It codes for CASSTLTGGNQPQHF. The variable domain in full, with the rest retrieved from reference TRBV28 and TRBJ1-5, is DVKVTQSSRYLVKRTGEKVFLECVQDMDHENMFWYRQDPGLGLRLIYFSYDVKMKEKGDIPEGYSVSREKKERFSLILESASTNQTSMYLCASSTLTGGNQPQHFGDGTRLSIL.

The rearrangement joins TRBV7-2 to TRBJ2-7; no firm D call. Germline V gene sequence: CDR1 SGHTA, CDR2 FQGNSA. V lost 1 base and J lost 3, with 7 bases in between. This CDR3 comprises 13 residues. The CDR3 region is CASSLGPLYEQYF. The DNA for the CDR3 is TGTGCCAGCAGCTTAGGTCCACTCTACGAGCAGTACTTC.

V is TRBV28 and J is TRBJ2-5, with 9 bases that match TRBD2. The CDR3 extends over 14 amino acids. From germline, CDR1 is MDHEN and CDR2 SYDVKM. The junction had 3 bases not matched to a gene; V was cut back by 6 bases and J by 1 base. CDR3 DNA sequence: TGTGCCAGCAGGCTAGCGGGGACCCAAGAGACCCAGTACTTC. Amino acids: CASRLAGTQETQYF.

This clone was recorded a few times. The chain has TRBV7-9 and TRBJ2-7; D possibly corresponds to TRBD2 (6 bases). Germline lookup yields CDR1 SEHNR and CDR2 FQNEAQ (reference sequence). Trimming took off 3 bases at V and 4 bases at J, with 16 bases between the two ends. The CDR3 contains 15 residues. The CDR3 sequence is CASSLAGPDGYEQYF. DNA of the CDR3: TGTGCCAGCAGCTTGGCGGGACCGGACGGGTACGAGCAGTACTTC.

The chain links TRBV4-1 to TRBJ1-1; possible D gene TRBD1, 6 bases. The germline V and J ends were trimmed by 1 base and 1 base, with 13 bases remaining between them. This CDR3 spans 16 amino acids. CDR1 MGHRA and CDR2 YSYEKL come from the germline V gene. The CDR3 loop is CASSQALGQRNTEAFF. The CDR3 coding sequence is TGCGCCAGCAGCCAAGCCCTGGGACAAAGGAACACTGAAGCTTTCTTT.

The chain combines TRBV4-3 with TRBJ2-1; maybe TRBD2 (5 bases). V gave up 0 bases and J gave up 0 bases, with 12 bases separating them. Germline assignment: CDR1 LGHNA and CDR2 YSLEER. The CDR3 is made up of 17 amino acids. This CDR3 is CASSQEDSLSSYNEQFF. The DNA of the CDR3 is TGCGCCAGCAGCCAAGAGGACTCGCTGAGCTCCTACAATGAGCAGTTCTTC.

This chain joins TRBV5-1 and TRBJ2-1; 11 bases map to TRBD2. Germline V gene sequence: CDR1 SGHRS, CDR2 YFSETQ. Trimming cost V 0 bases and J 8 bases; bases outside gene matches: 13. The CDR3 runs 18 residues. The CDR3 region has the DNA TGCGCCAGCAGCTTGGGGACTCGAACTAGCGGGAGTGAAGATGAGCAGTTCTTC. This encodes CASSLGTRTSGSEDEQFF.

The CDR3 sequence is CASSVFGGQETQYF. Written as DNA, the CDR3 is TGTGCCAGCAGTGTTTTCGGAGGGCAAGAGACCCAGTACTTC. V is TRBV7-2 and J is TRBJ2-5, with TRBD2 as a possible D gene (6 bases). CDR1 and CDR2 (germline): SGHTA, FQGNSA. V was pared by 6 bases and J by 2 bases, with 13 bases between. The CDR3 has 14 amino acids.

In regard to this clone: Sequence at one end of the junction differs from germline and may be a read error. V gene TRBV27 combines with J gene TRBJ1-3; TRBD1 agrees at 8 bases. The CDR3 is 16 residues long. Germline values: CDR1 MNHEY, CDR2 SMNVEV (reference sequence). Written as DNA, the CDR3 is TGTGCCAGCAGCTTATCCGGGACAGGTTCTGGAAACACCATATATTTT. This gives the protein CASSLSGTGSGNTIYF.